The 2 T cell receptor beta chains in this list originate from one sample, sequenced in a study of cytomegalovirus exposure and HLA in healthy donors. Primers included in the PCR were 60 Vbeta and 13 Jbeta primers. Only in-frame clones appear in the TCRdb table, and some are missing; sequencing was by immunoSEQ multiplex PCR. The sample yields roughly 120,000 clones, about 80% seen once. Sequenced: PBMCs. All receptors come from a human donor in good health.

The V gene is TRBV5-8, the J gene TRBJ2-2; 7 bases are shared with TRBD2. Germline values: CDR1 SGHTS, CDR2 YDEGEE. The CDR3 is 16 amino acids. V trimming: 4 bases; J trimming: 4 bases; junction bases outside the gene matches: 10. CDR3 protein: CASSPGVAGVTGELFF. CDR3 DNA sequence: TGTGCCAGCAGCCCTGGGGTAGCGGGCGTCACCGGGGAGCTGTTTTTT. The full variable domain, rest sourced from reference TRBV5-8 and TRBJ2-2, is EAGVTQSPTHLIKTRGQQATLRCSPISGHTSVYWYQQALGLGLQFLLWYDEGEERNRGNFPPRFSGRQFPNYSSELNVNALELEDSALYLCASSPGVAGVTGELFFGEGSRLTVL.

CDR3 loop: CTSSLRVGCEQYF. In DNA, the CDR3 is TGCACCAGCAGCCTGCGGGTCGGCTGCGAGCAGTACTTC. The chain uses TRBV1 and TRBJ2-7; no DNA check was done on the table's D call, TRBD2. TRBV1 is shown as a pseudogene. The CDR3 has 13 residues.